The 19 T cell receptor beta chains given below trace back to one sample, sequenced in a study of response to subunit inactivated influenza vaccine. Each CDR3 protein gets one entry after TCRdb re-called the RT-PCR reads with MiXCR. The table records fewer than 800,000 distinct CDR3 sequences, around 16% of them present only once. Sequences were derived from PBMCs from blood, sampled 11 to 12 days after vaccination. These TCRs come from a man in his fifties who received an inactivated influenza vaccine.

In this sample, this clonotype turned up a few times. The chain carries TRBV20-1 and TRBJ2-7; 9 bases line up with TRBD1. Losses at the gene ends were 5 bases for V and 3 bases for J; bases not matched to a gene: 8. This CDR3 comprises 14 residues. The germline V gene encodes CDR1 DFQATT and CDR2 SNEGSKA (reference sequence). The CDR3 nucleotides read TGCAGTGCTTATCCGGGACAGGGCCGCTACGAGCAGTACTTC. Translation: CSAYPGQGRYEQYF.

This clonotype was found many times. This chain uses TRBV4-2 with TRBJ2-2, with TRBD2 matching over 8 bases. The CDR3 sequence is 17 residues long. Germline CDR1 is LGHNA and CDR2 is YNFKEQ. Trimming removed 4 bases from V and 0 bases from J; junction bases left unmatched: 7. The CDR3 DNA sequence: TGTGCCAGCAGCCCATCGTTTAGCGGGACGAACACCGGGGAGCTGTTTTTT. This gives the protein CASSPSFSGTNTGELFF.

This clonotype has a handful of counts. Written as DNA, the CDR3 is TGTGCCAGCAGCCTCACCGGGACATGGGAGACCCAGTACTTC. Amino acids: CASSLTGTWETQYF. The chain links TRBV6-2 or TRBV6-3 to TRBJ2-5, with D perhaps TRBD1 (6 bases). The CDR3 contains 14 residues. Germline-derived CDR1 and CDR2 are MNHEY and SVGEGT. With 6 bases removed from V and 5 bases from J, the gap between germline ends came to 16 bases.

CDR3: CSSKGQETQYF. The CDR3 DNA is TGCAGCAGCAAAGGCCAAGAGACCCAGTACTTC. The chain is built from TRBV29-1 and TRBJ2-5; no clear D. V was cut by 8 bases and J by 1 base, with 8 bases left in between. Per germline, CDR1 SQVTM and CDR2 ANQGSEA. The CDR3 extends over 11 amino acids.

The table lists this clonotype with a few counts. This sequence joins TRBV4-3 and TRBJ2-7; TRBD1 is a possible D gene (6 bases). Germline CDR1 LGHNA, CDR2 YSLEER. V dropped 3 bases and J dropped 4 bases, with 16 bases sitting between them. This CDR3 has 15 amino acids. CDR3 coding DNA: TGCGCCAGCAGCCAGGCATATAGGGGGATATACGAGCAGTACTTC. It specifies CASSQAYRGIYEQYF.

This clonotype was recorded a few times. This chain links TRBV15 with TRBJ1-1, with D unresolved. From germline, CDR1 is LNHNV and CDR2 YYDKDF (reference sequence). V was trimmed by 4 bases and J by 2 bases, leaving 14 bases between them. The CDR3 loop spans 15 amino acids. The CDR3 bases are TGTGCCACCAGCACCCGCCTGACTGGCAACACTGAAGCTTTCTTT. Translation gives CATSTRLTGNTEAFF.

The chain couples TRBV25-1 to TRBJ2-1, with D tentatively TRBD2 (6 bases). Between the trimmed V and J ends, which lost 8 bases and 4 bases, there was a span of 9 bases. This CDR3 has 12 residues. Germline loops: CDR1 MGHDK, CDR2 SYGVNS. CDR3 region: CASQREYNEQFF. The CDR3 nucleotides read TGTGCCAGCCAACGGGAGTACAATGAGCAGTTCTTC.

This clonotype was observed many times. The CDR3 DNA follows: TGTGCCAGCAGCTTAAACCAAGAGACCCAGTACTTC. This translates into CASSLNQETQYF. The gene calls are TRBV7-9 and TRBJ2-5; D remains unclear. The CDR3 length is 12 residues. From germline, CDR1 is SEHNR and CDR2 FQNEAQ (reference sequence). V lost 2 bases, J lost 0 bases, and 1 base lay in between.

In this sample, this clonotype turned up many times. This chain links TRBV20-1 with TRBJ1-1; D gene ambiguous. From germline, CDR1 is DFQATT and CDR2 SNEGSKA (reference sequence). The CDR3 consists of 12 residues. V was cut by 3 bases and J by 0 bases, with 5 bases left in between. CDR3 DNA: TGCAGTGCTAGTAGGATGAACACTGAAGCTTTCTTT. As protein: CSASRMNTEAFF.

The chain uses TRBV6-2 or TRBV6-3 and TRBJ1-5, with 8 bases that match TRBD1. Germline V gene sequence: CDR1 MNHEY, CDR2 SVGEGT. This CDR3 region has 11 residues. With 5 bases clipped from V and 12 bases from J, the junction kept 3 bases outside the gene matches. The chain's CDR3 is CASSRQGHQHF. The CDR3 nucleotides read TGTGCCAGCAGTCGACAGGGGCACCAGCATTTT.

The CDR3 nucleotides are TGCAGCGTTGATCCGGGCCCGAACAAGAATGGCTACACCTTC. It codes for CSVDPGPNKNGYTF. This rearrangement joins TRBV29-1 to TRBJ1-2; unclear D gene. CDR3 length: 14 amino acids. V was trimmed by 3 bases and J by 6 bases, leaving 17 bases between them. Germline CDR1 reads SQVTM; CDR2 reads ANQGSEA. The full variable domain, rest sourced from reference TRBV29-1 and TRBJ1-2, is SAVISQKPSRDICQRGTSLTIQCQVDSQVTMMFWYRQQPGQSLTLIATANQGSEATYESGFVIDKFPISRPNLTFSTLTVSNMSPEDSSIYLCSVDPGPNKNGYTFGSGTRLTVV.

The chain combines TRBV7-2 with TRBJ2-6, with D possibly being TRBD1 (6 bases). CDR1 is SGHTA, CDR2 FQGNSA, per germline. This CDR3 spans 16 amino acids. Trimming stripped 5 bases from V and 4 bases from J, with 15 bases between. CDR3 nucleotide sequence: TGTGCCAGCAGCAAACAGGGACACTCCGGGGCCAACGTCCTGACTTTC. Translated, it gives CASSKQGHSGANVLTF.

This rearrangement joins TRBV7-8 to TRBJ2-5; D not certain. The germline CDR1 and CDR2 sequences are SGHVS and FQNEAQ. The CDR3 is 16 residues long. V lost 5 bases to trimming and J lost 0 bases, with 16 bases between them. CDR3 bases: TGTGCCAGCAGCCGTGGTTGGGCACAGCACCAAGAGACCCAGTACTTC. This encodes CASSRGWAQHQETQYF. Together with reference TRBV7-8 and TRBJ2-5, the CDR3 gives the full variable domain: GAGVSQSPRYKVAKRGQDVALRCDPISGHVSLFWYQQALGQGPEFLTYFQNEAQLDKSGLPSDRFFAERPEGSVSTLKIQRTQQEDSAVYLCASSRGWAQHQETQYFGPGTRLLVL.

This clonotype was seen only a few times. The V gene is TRBV4-1, the J gene TRBJ1-2; D unresolved. This CDR3 has 15 residues. Trimming left V 2 bases short and J 7 bases short, with 17 bases between. The germline CDR1 and CDR2 sequences are MGHRA and YSYEKL. The DNA of the CDR3 is TGCGCCAGCAGCCAATATGACGGACCCTCCTCTGGCTACACCTTC. Translated, it gives CASSQYDGPSSGYTF.

The CDR3 DNA reads as TGTGCCAGCAGCTTAGCGCACAGAAACTACGAGCAGTACTTC. Translating it yields CASSLAHRNYEQYF. The V call is TRBV7-9, the J call TRBJ2-7; D remains ambiguous. Deletions cut 0 bases from V and 3 bases from J, with 9 bases between. Germline V gene data show CDR1 as SEHNR and CDR2 as FQNEAQ (reference sequence). The CDR3 is 14 amino acids.

This clonotype occurred a few times. The J gene is TRBJ2-2, the V gene TRBV30, with D unclear. Germline CDR1 GTSNPN, CDR2 SVGIG (reference sequence). V gave up 4 bases and J gave up 2 bases, with 11 bases separating them. CDR3 size: 14 residues. CDR3 amino acids: CAWTPQVNTGELFF. CDR3 sequence (DNA): TGTGCCTGGACTCCGCAGGTTAACACCGGGGAGCTGTTTTTT. The full variable domain, rest sourced from reference TRBV30 and TRBJ2-2, is SQTIHQWPATLVQPVGSPLSLECTVEGTSNPNLYWYRQAAGRGLQLLFYSVGIGQISSEVPQNLSASRPQDRQFILSSKKLLLSDSGFYLCAWTPQVNTGELFFGEGSRLTVL.

The chain combines TRBV5-1 with TRBJ2-2, with D hard to call. Germline V gene lookup returns CDR1 SGHRS and CDR2 YFSETQ. V was clipped by 3 bases and J by 1 base, with 13 bases between them. The CDR3 contains 16 residues. The CDR3 nucleotides read TGCGCCAGCAGCTCCGGCAGGCCCCTGAACACCGGGGAGCTGTTTTTT. The encoded protein is CASSSGRPLNTGELFF.

The chain combines TRBV14 with TRBJ2-2; D not certain. This CDR3 has 16 amino acids. Germline lookup yields CDR1 SGHDN and CDR2 FVKESK. V lost 0 bases, J lost 3 bases, and 11 bases lay in between. This CDR3 reads CASSQDVGFHTGELFF. The CDR3 nucleotides read TGTGCCAGCAGCCAAGACGTCGGTTTCCACACCGGGGAGCTGTTTTTT.

This clonotype was counted a few times. The chain uses TRBV20-1 and TRBJ2-3, with D hard to call. This CDR3 region has 15 residues. Trimming removed 3 bases from V and 1 base from J, with 14 bases in between. Per germline, CDR1 DFQATT and CDR2 SNEGSKA (reference sequence). For the CDR3, the DNA is TGCAGTGCTAGCAGTCCCTTTGGCGGCACAGATACGCAGTATTTT. It translates to CSASSPFGGTDTQYF.